The subject of this entry is one TCR beta chain. Its target is not known. This entry belongs to a study of T cell repertoires in cytomegalovirus infection. V lost 0 bases, J lost 7 bases, and 4 bases lay in between. CDR3 length: 12 residues. Germline CDR1 ENHRY, CDR2 SYGVKD. TCRdb recomputed calls from the reads with MiXCR, one row per CDR3 protein. This sample yields 150,000 to 200,000 distinct CDR3 sequences, of which about an eighth are seen a single time; 20% to 30% belongs to the top ten. Regarding the study as a whole: The ex vivo response showed dominance by HLA-C-restricted CMV-specific TCR beta clonotypes.

The J gene is TRBJ1-5, the V gene TRBV10-3, with unresolved D. This clonotype was obtained from a human donor in good health (CMV status not recorded). Some clones in this sample may be carry-over from other donors' samples. The sample comprised PBMCs. As DNA, the CDR3 is TGTGCCATCAGTGAGTCAGGACAGCCCCAGCATTTT. This encodes CAISESGQPQHF.